The entry below describes one TCR beta chain. What antigen it recognizes has not been identified. No much larger clonotype is one base removed from it; base qualities were not supplied. Each collaborating institution followed its own protocols to collect whole blood in K2EDTA tubes. Collaborator samples were shipped for TCRbeta analysis as frozen whole blood, isolated PBMCs, or DNA extracted from either sample type. These data originate in a study of blood T cell repertoires in COVID-19 (dated by TCRdb to about 2020). For the study in its entirety: Samples from collaborators originated in the United States, Italy and Spain and spanned both the acute and convalescent phases of COVID-19. Where available, HLA class I and class II types were obtained from metadata supplied by the sample provider rather than from assay-based typing. A freely available public database, intended as a resource for researchers studying the immune response to SARS-CoV-2, is where the repertoires were released. The sample metadata nearly always contained a de-identified subject ID, COVID-19 status, age in years and sex. The prospective study material was composed of cDNA or gDNA derived from T cells, B-cell-depleted T cells, or PBMCs. Samples came from the ongoing ImmuneRACE study (first 160 participants) plus 1,254 subjects from 6 global collaborators. Deeply sampled blood TCRbeta repertoires from subjects exposed to, actively infected with, or recovered from COVID-19 were included in the dataset. General findings and caveats noted by the study authors: Clinical and demographic metadata were provided uncurated, with the amount varying by source and participant.

TCRbeta CDR3 regions were amplified from genomic DNA using the immunoSEQ Assay, a bias-controlled multiplex PCR. In the authors' own workflow: The number of nucleated cells in each sample was estimated by amplification of reference gene primers within the assay. To quantify the absolute abundance of each unique TCRbeta CDR3 rearrangement, sequence reads were collapsed and filtered. For each sample, productive Simpson clonality was calculated as the square root of Simpson's diversity index across productive rearrangements. Entries here come from immuneACCESS through TCRdb and include only in-frame sequences with V and J called. Some clones fail to appear in such tables; in the studies checked, an unresolved V gene covers under half of the shortfall, and the cause of the remainder is unknown. V, J and clone size are those of that table, while D and trimming were read from the DNA. The sample table contains 300,000 or so clones; only one count was recorded for around four fifths of them. Over 3.5% of the sample comes from the top ten.

The CDR3 numbers 15 residues from cysteine through phenylalanine. The sequence is cut down to CDR3 DNA, 45 bases in frame from base 1. V is trimmed back by 4 bases and J by 7 bases, and the junction contains 10 bases that no gene match accounts for. The germline V gene sets CDR1 to SQVTM and CDR2 to ANQGSEA. Sequenced sample: peripheral blood. The V and J segments used are TRBV29-1 and TRBJ2-1; the junction holds 10 bases that match TRBD2. This TCR derives from a woman between 50 and 59 years old with active or convalescent COVID-19. The CDR3 reads CSVVKASGSPNEQFF. The nucleotides read TGCAGCGTTGTGAAGGCTAGCGGGAGCCCTAATGAGCAGTTCTTC.